A single T cell receptor beta chain is shown here with its context. Its antigen is still unknown. Method: immunoSEQ multiplex PCR; TCRdb's copy keeps in-frame clones and lacks some. This table has roughly 120,000 clones, about 86% appearing once. This sample was included in a study of T cell responses to AZD1222 COVID-19 vaccine. Findings and limits, study-wide: Repertoires were obtained only post-peak T cell response. Among vaccine-associated CD4 TCRs, coverage spanned spike, with dominance at 160-218 and 743-854.

V gave up 3 bases and J gave up 1 base, with 6 bases separating them. The CDR3 totals 13 residues. Germline lookup yields CDR1 KGHSH and CDR2 LQKENI. This chain uses TRBV18 with TRBJ2-5, with TRBD2 as a possible D gene (6 bases). Material: peripheral blood, obtained 28 days after the second AZD1222 dose. This TCR came from an adult who received the AZD1222 COVID-19 vaccine. The CDR3, as DNA: TGTGCCAGCTCACCGGGACTCCAAGAGACCCAGTACTTC. Translation gives CASSPGLQETQYF. The full variable domain, completed using reference TRBV18 and TRBJ2-5, is NAGVMQNPRHLVRRRGQEARLRCSPMKGHSHVYWYRQLPEEGLKFMVYLQKENIIDESGMPKERFSAEFPKEGPSILRIQQVVRGDSAAYFCASSPGLQETQYFGPGTRLLVL.